This T cell receptor beta chain was documented in a study of graft-versus-host responses after intestinal transplantation. A word on this clone: What it recognizes is unknown.

General study findings and limits: Recipient marrow held GvH clones, some first seen in ileum or blood. Association was observed between peak circulating GvH clone levels and early post-transplant HvG declines.

The V segment lost 1 base and the J segment 4 bases; nucleotides outside the gene matches: 11. From germline, CDR1 is MGHRA and CDR2 YSYEKL. CDR3 length equals 17 residues. Profiled with immunoSEQ multiplex PCR; TCRdb holds only in-frame clones, not every one. In the table there are some 13,000 clones, about 83% of which are singletons. The sample in question was PBMCs, obtained after intestinal transplantation. This receptor was obtained from a human patient who received an intestinal transplant, so some T cells may come from the graft donor. The genes are TRBV4-1 and TRBJ2-7; 9 nucleotides line up with TRBD2. The CDR3 DNA reads TGCGCCAGCAGCCAAGGCCGTTTGGCTAGCGGGAAATACGAGCAGTACTTC. It translates to CASSQGRLASGKYEQYF.